These T cell receptor beta chains were read from a single sample in a study of memory CD4+ T cells and cytomegalovirus serostatus. Repertoires were generated with immunoSEQ multiplex PCR, while TCRdb's copy carries only in-frame clones and drops some. The table includes 40,000 to 55,000 clones, 76% detected once. The sample was memory CD4+ T cells from blood. The receptors were sampled from an adult in good health and CMV-seronegative. Each CDR3 is given with its conserved first and last residue. The order of the fields is J gene, CDR3 length, D gene, V gene, clone size, CDR3 protein, CDR3 DNA. The D gene is left open where the match is weak. The size entry is marked missing in some rows and otherwise reads once, few, many or a size class.

>TRBJ1-6|14|NA|TRBV5-1|NA
CASSGGGDNSPLHF
TGCGCCAGCAGCGGGGGAGGGGATAATTCACCCCTCCACTTT
>TRBJ2-7|16|NA|TRBV7-6|few
CASSLGGEGVGAEQYF
TGTGCCAGCAGCTTAGGTGGAGAAGGAGTGGGCGCCGAGCAGTACTTC
>TRBJ2-5|12|NA|TRBV29-1|NA
CSVDLVGKTQYF
TGCAGCGTTGACCTCGTTGGGAAGACCCAGTACTTC
>TRBJ1-2|14|NA|TRBV5-1|NA
CASSLGSEVAGYTF
TGCGCCAGCAGCTTGGGCAGCGAGGTGGCTGGCTACACCTTC
>TRBJ2-5|16|TRBD1|TRBV18|NA
CASSPSGQGVRETQYF
TGTGCCAGCTCACCGTCTGGACAGGGAGTGCGGGAGACCCAGTACTTC
>TRBJ1-2|14|TRBD1|TRBV7-8|NA
CASSVPGQGRGYTF
TGTGCCAGCAGCGTTCCGGGACAGGGACGTGGCTACACCTTC
>TRBJ1-3|13|NA|TRBV28|NA
CASSLGEGNTIYF
TGTGCCAGCAGTTTAGGGGAAGGAAACACCATATATTTT
>TRBJ2-2|14|NA|TRBV29-1|few
CSVGRGPGTGELFF
TGCAGCGTTGGGCGGGGCCCCGGAACCGGGGAGCTGTTTTTT
>TRBJ1-3|14|NA|TRBV6-5|few
CASSYTGSGNTIYF
TGTGCCAGCAGTTACACGGGATCTGGAAACACCATATATTTT
>TRBJ1-2|14|NA|TRBV5-6|NA
CASTLGRGLRGYTF
TGTGCCAGCACTCTTGGGAGGGGCCTGCGTGGCTACACCTTC
>TRBJ2-1|14|NA|TRBV6-5|NA
CASSLEIQDNEQFF
TGTGCCAGCAGTTTGGAAATACAAGACAATGAGCAGTTCTTC
>TRBJ2-3|18|TRBD2|TRBV6-8|NA
CASSFPPPGLADTDTQYF
TGTGCCAGCAGTTTCCCCCCACCGGGACTAGCGGACACAGATACGCAGTATTTT
>TRBJ2-7|15|NA|TRBV9|NA
CASSVVAGGHGEQYF
TGTGCCAGCAGCGTAGTGGCGGGTGGCCATGGCGAGCAGTACTTC
>TRBJ1-2|17|TRBD1|TRBV7-9|NA
CASSLATGGGSGYGYTF
TGTGCCAGCAGCTTAGCGACAGGGGGCGGCTCTGGCTATGGCTACACCTTC
>TRBJ1-1|12|NA|TRBV29-1|NA
CSVGQTNTEAFF
TGCAGCGTTGGTCAGACGAACACTGAAGCTTTCTTT
>TRBJ2-2|14|NA|TRBV9|NA
CASSVDMVPGELFF
TGTGCCAGCAGCGTAGATATGGTCCCCGGGGAGCTGTTTTTT
>TRBJ2-1|15|TRBD2|TRBV30|NA
CAWSVGSGVYNEQFF
TGTGCCTGGAGTGTTGGTAGCGGGGTATACAATGAGCAGTTCTTC
>TRBJ2-2|14|NA|TRBV27|NA
CATRKRVDTGELFF
TGTGCCACTAGGAAGAGGGTGGACACCGGGGAGCTGTTTTTT
>TRBJ1-2|14|NA|TRBV5-5|NA
CASSLWADNYGYTF
TGTGCCAGCAGCTTATGGGCAGATAACTATGGCTACACCTTC
>TRBJ1-5|14|TRBD1|TRBV2|few
CASRGDSRNQPQHF
TGTGCCAGCAGGGGGGACAGCCGCAATCAGCCCCAGCATTTT
>TRBJ1-6|13|NA|TRBV6-4|NA
CASSVQGNSPLHF
TGTGCCAGCAGTGTTCAGGGAAACTCACCCCTCCACTTT
>TRBJ1-3|14|NA|TRBV2|NA
CASYRNRNGNTIYF
TGTGCCAGCTACCGAAACAGGAATGGAAACACCATATATTTT
>TRBJ2-1|14|NA|TRBV5-1|NA
CASKAGQSYNEQFF
TGCGCCAGCAAAGCAGGCCAATCCTACAATGAGCAGTTCTTC
>TRBJ2-7|16|NA|TRBV28|NA
CASSPLGMRSPGKQYF
TGTGCCAGCAGTCCGTTGGGTATGAGGTCCCCAGGGAAGCAGTACTTC
>TRBJ2-7|13|NA|TRBV6-6|NA
CASCGRLGYEQYF
TGTGCCAGCTGTGGTCGGTTGGGTTACGAGCAGTACTTC
>TRBJ1-1|15|NA|TRBV28|NA
CASSTSGSGWTEAFF
TGTGCCAGCAGCACCTCGGGGAGCGGGTGGACTGAAGCTTTCTTT
>TRBJ1-3|11|NA|TRBV29-1|NA
CSVRTGNTIYF
TGCAGCGTCAGAACTGGAAACACCATATATTTT
>TRBJ2-3|16|TRBD2|TRBV4-1|NA
CASSQALAGAADTQYF
TGCGCCAGCAGCCAAGCGCTAGCGGGGGCAGCAGATACGCAGTATTTT
>TRBJ2-2|16|TRBD1|TRBV5-1|NA
CASSLEGQGYTGELFF
TGCGCCAGCAGCTTGGAGGGACAGGGGTACACCGGGGAGCTGTTTTTT
>TRBJ2-7|15|TRBD1|TRBV7-2|few
CASSVQTGLTYEQYF
TGTGCCAGCAGCGTCCAGACAGGGCTAACCTACGAGCAGTACTTC
>TRBJ1-1|15|NA|TRBV27|NA
CASYKAGTLNTEAFF
TGTGCCAGCTACAAGGCCGGGACTTTGAACACTGAAGCTTTCTTT
>TRBJ1-3|13|NA|TRBV7-3|NA
CASSSNSGNTIYF
TGTGCCAGCAGTAGTAACTCTGGAAACACCATATATTTT
>TRBJ2-1|13|TRBD2|TRBV29-1|NA
CSGWAGVYNEQFF
TGCAGCGGCTGGGCGGGGGTCTACAATGAGCAGTTCTTC
>TRBJ1-2|15|TRBD1|TRBV6-4|once
CASSDWAGGLYGYTF
TGTGCCAGCAGTGACTGGGCAGGGGGCCTCTATGGCTACACCTTC
>TRBJ1-6|13|NA|TRBV7-3|NA
CASSLNVDSPLHF
TGTGCCAGCAGCTTAAATGTGGATTCACCCCTCCACTTT
>TRBJ1-3|14|NA|TRBV2|NA
CASSQTASGNTIYF
TGTGCCAGCAGTCAGACAGCCTCTGGAAACACCATATATTTT
>TRBJ1-5|16|TRBD1|TRBV5-5|few
CASSIGQGVSNQPQHF
TGTGCCAGCAGCATCGGACAGGGGGTGAGCAATCAGCCCCAGCATTTT
>TRBJ1-1|15|NA|TRBV15|few
CATSSPGRVQGEAFF
TGTGCCACCAGCAGCCCCGGCAGGGTCCAGGGTGAAGCTTTCTTT
>TRBJ1-5|13|NA|TRBV30|NA
CAWSSAVGQPQHF
TGTGCCTGGAGTTCGGCGGTAGGACAGCCCCAGCATTTT
>TRBJ2-3|13|NA|TRBV7-9|NA
CASSPTGTDTQYF
TGTGCCAGCAGCCCTACAGGGACAGATACGCAGTATTTT
>TRBJ2-3|14|NA|TRBV28|NA
CASRTPRGTDTQYF
TGTGCCAGCAGGACGCCTAGGGGCACAGATACGCAGTATTTT
>TRBJ2-1|15|NA|TRBV28|NA
CASSTYRVGYNEQFF
TGTGCCAGCAGTACCTACAGGGTTGGCTACAATGAGCAGTTCTTC
>TRBJ2-3|12|NA|TRBV7-2|NA
CASSLGTISQYF
TGTGCCAGCAGCTTAGGTACCATCTCGCAGTATTTT
>TRBJ2-7|15|TRBD2|TRBV27|NA
CASSLSRLAGNEQYF
TGTGCCAGCAGTTTATCGAGGCTAGCGGGGAACGAGCAGTACTTC
>TRBJ2-3|16|NA|TRBV11-3|NA
CASSFGGGAWADTQYF
TGTGCCAGCAGCTTCGGAGGGGGGGCTTGGGCAGATACGCAGTATTTT
>TRBJ2-3|15|NA|TRBV28|NA
CASSKPSIGTDTQYF
TGTGCCAGCAGCAAACCCAGTATAGGCACAGATACGCAGTATTTT
>TRBJ2-2|14|NA|TRBV19|NA
CASRIVQGTGELFF
TGTGCCAGTAGGATAGTTCAAGGGACCGGGGAGCTGTTTTTT
>TRBJ1-3|14|NA|TRBV6-6|NA
CASSYTGQENTIYF
TGTGCCAGCAGTTACACGGGGCAGGAAAACACCATATATTTT
>TRBJ1-1|13|TRBD1|TRBV5-4|NA
CASSLTGGTEAFF
TGTGCCAGCAGCCTTACAGGGGGCACTGAAGCTTTCTTT
>TRBJ2-2|16|NA|TRBV11-3|NA
CASSLGGGPNTGELFF
TGTGCCAGCAGCCTCGGAGGGGGGCCCAACACCGGGGAGCTGTTTTTT
>TRBJ1-1|15|NA|TRBV12-5|NA
CASGLLAGDYTEAFF
TGTGCTAGTGGTTTGCTGGCAGGTGATTATACTGAAGCTTTCTTT
>TRBJ2-1|13|NA|TRBV5-1|NA
CASSSRAYNEQFF
TGCGCCAGCAGCTCCCGGGCCTACAATGAGCAGTTCTTC